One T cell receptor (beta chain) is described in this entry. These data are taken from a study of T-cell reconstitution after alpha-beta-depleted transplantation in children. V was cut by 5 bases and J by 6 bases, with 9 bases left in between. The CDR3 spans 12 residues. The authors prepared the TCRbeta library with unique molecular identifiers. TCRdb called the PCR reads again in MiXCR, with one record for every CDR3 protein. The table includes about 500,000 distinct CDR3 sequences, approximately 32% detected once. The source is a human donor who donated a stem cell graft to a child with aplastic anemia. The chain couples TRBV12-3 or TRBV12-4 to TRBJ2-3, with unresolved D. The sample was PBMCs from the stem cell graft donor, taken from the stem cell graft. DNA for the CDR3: TGTGCCAGCAGTGGAAAGTGGGATACGCAGTATTTT. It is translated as CASSGKWDTQYF.